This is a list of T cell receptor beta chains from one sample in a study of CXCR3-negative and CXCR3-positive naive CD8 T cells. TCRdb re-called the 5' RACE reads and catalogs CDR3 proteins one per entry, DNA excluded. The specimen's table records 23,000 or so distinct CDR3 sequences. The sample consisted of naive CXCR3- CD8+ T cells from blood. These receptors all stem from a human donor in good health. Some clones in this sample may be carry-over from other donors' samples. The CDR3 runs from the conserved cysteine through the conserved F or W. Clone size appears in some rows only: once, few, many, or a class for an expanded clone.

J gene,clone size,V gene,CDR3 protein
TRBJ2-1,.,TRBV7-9,CASSFRLAEFNEQFF
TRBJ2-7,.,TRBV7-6,CASSELGPYEQYF
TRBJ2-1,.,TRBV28,CASSLIWSPGNEQFF
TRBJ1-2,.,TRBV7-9,CASSLGGNYGYTF
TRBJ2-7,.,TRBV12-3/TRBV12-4,CASSSSIDEQYF
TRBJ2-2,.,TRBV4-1,CASSQAPGVAGELFF
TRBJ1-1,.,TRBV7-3,CASSPGGDYMNTEAFF
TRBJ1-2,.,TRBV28,CASSRPVTGAGYGYTF
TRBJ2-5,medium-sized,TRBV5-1,CASSLESSGGKTQYF
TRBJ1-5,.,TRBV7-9,CASSSTTSSNQPQHF
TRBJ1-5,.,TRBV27,CASSPEWTGNQPQHF
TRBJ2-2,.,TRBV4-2,CASSQEPSNTGELFF
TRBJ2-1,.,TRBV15,CATSPGTGDNEQFF
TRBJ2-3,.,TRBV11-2,CASSLGYTSTDTQYF
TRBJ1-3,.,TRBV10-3,CAISELGPSGNTIYF
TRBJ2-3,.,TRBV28,CASVGSTDTQYF
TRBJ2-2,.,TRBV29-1,CSVIRGPERELFF
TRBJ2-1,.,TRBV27,CASRTRLAVNEQFF
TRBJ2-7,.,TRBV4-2,CAAGTTSYEQYF
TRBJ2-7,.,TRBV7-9,CASTQGAYEQYF
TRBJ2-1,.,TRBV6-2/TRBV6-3,CASSPRGSYNEQFF
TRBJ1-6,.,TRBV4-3,CASSQNRQGAKGSPLHF
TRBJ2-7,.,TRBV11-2,CASSPYPGTGRNEQYF
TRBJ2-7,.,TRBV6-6,CASNSAGTSGGYEQYF
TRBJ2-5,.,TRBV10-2,CASWGTDQAKETQYF
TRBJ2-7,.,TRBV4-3,CASSQATEGEQYF
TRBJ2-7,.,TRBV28,CASSRHYSYEQYF
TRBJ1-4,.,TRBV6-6,CASSPAAETNEKLFF
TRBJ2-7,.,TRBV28,CASSPLSARSGEQYF
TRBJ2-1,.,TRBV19,CATQKREGLSSENEQFF
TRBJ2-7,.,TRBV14,CASSQLVGQGYEQYF
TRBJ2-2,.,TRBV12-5,CASGPRRDSSTWDETGELFF
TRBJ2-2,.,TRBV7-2,CASSSPNTGELFF
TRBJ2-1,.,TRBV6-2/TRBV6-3,CASSYSRARDYLYNEQFF
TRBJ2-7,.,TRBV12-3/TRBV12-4,CASKGHHSDEQYF
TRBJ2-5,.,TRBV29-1,CSARRRVQETQYF
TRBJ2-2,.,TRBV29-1,CSVAGVTGELFF
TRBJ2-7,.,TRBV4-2,CASSPQPSGVSYEQYF
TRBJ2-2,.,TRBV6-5,CASSFTVSWELFF
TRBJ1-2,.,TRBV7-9,CASSLAPHRGSYGYTF
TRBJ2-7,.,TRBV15,CATSRAGQGFDEQYF
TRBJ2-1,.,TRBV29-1,CSVSIYNEQFF
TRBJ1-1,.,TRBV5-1,CASRWNLNTEAFF
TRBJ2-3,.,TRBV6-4,CASSYGTTDTQYF
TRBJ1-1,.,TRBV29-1,CSVAGTGHNTEAFF
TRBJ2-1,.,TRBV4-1,CASSHAVPFSGMRADEQFF
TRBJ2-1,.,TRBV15,CATSRGLDRQFF
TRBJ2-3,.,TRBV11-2,CASSLNPGLPLADTQYF
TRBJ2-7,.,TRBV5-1,CASSYRSYEQYF
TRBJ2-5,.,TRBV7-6,CASSLGRGQYF
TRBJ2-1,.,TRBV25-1,CASSEGALSYNEQFF
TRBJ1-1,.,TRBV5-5,CASSLERMNTEAFF
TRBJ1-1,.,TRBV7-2,CASSSTGSPEAFF